This entry features one T cell receptor (beta chain) sequence. The target of this receptor is not known. The sample holds no much larger clone one base away, and base qualities are not on file. These data belong to a study of blood T cell repertoires in COVID-19 (dated by TCRdb to about 2020). Study-level background: The collaborator samples originated in the United States, Italy and Spain and spanned the acute and convalescent phases of COVID-19. The prospective study material was composed of cDNA or gDNA derived from T cells, B-cell-depleted T cells, or PBMCs. Subjects who had been exposed to COVID-19, were actively infected with it, or had recovered from it provided the deeply sampled blood TCRbeta repertoires that made up the dataset. A freely available public database, intended as a resource for researchers studying the immune response to SARS-CoV-2, is where the repertoires were released. The samples were drawn from the first 160 participants of the ongoing ImmuneRACE study and from 1,254 subjects provided by 6 global collaborators. Nearly every sample came with metadata listing a de-identified subject ID, COVID-19 status, age in years and sex. Where available, HLA class I and class II types were obtained from metadata supplied by the sample provider rather than from assay-based typing. On the study overall, not on this receptor specifically: Clinical and demographic metadata were provided uncurated, with the amount varying by source and participant.

Whole blood was collected in K2EDTA tubes by collaborating institutions according to the institutions' own protocols. For TCRbeta analysis, collaborator samples were shipped as frozen whole blood, as isolated PBMCs, or as DNA extracted from either sample type. The CDR3 measures 14 amino acids from cysteine to phenylalanine. The only DNA kept is the CDR3, 42 bases in frame from the first base. V is clipped by 8 bases and J by 4 bases, and the sequence between their germline boundaries is 14 bases long. The germline V gene (reference sequence) provides CDR1 MNHEY and CDR2 SMNVEV. TCRbeta CDR3 regions were amplified from genomic DNA using the immunoSEQ Assay, a bias-controlled multiplex PCR. Processing in the source paper ran as follows. Nucleated cell counts per sample were estimated from amplification of reference gene primers within the assay. To quantify the absolute abundance of each unique TCRbeta CDR3 rearrangement, sequence reads were collapsed and filtered. Productive Simpson clonality was computed per sample as the square root of Simpson's diversity index over productive rearrangements. TCRdb took this table from immuneACCESS and kept in-frame rearrangements with V and J called. Such tables lack part of the clones; where checked against another copy, unresolved V genes explain under half of the gap, and the rest is unexplained. The DNA gave D and trimming, while V, J and clone size come from that table. The sample contains about 160,000 clones, more than 65% of them found a single time. In total, the top ten clones hold approximately 10% of the sample.

The receptor chain draws on TRBV27 and TRBJ2-2; no D gene can be assigned with confidence. The sample was peripheral blood. This receptor was identified in an elderly woman with active or convalescent COVID-19. The CDR3 protein sequence reads: CASPRVMFTGELFF. The DNA reads as follows: TGTGCCAGCCCGCGCGTGATGTTCACCGGGGAGCTGTTTTTT.